The rows below give T cell receptor beta chains drawn from one sample of a study of T cell responses to AZD1222 COVID-19 vaccine. Some clones are missing from TCRdb's copy, which holds only in-frame ones; the method was immunoSEQ multiplex PCR. Among approximately 210,000 clones, roughly 94% were seen once, and the ten largest hold 1.7%. The material sequenced was peripheral blood, taken 28 days after the second dose of the MenACWY control vaccine. These TCRs come from an adult who received the MenACWY meningococcal vaccine as a control. The CDR3 runs from the conserved cysteine through the conserved F or W.

>TRBJ2-1|TRBV30|16
CAWSVTGLAGSLEQFF
>TRBJ2-2|TRBV10-3|14
CAISDPGTSKELFF
>TRBJ2-7|TRBV21-1|14
CASRPPDVSYEQYF
>TRBJ2-1|TRBV5-1|15
CASSPGLAGYNEQFF
>TRBJ1-2|TRBV6-5|11
CASEGGNGYTF
>TRBJ1-3|TRBV30|13
CAWAYNSGNTIYF
>TRBJ1-2|TRBV6-5|15
CASRNQFRDIGGYTF
>TRBJ2-7|TRBV4-1|19
CASSQADGGEWDSAYEQYF
>TRBJ1-2|TRBV2|14
CASSEAREVYGYTF
>TRBJ2-1|TRBV7-2|13
CASSINRYNEQFF
>TRBJ1-2|TRBV6-5|12
CASSGANYGYTF
>TRBJ1-1|TRBV6-2/TRBV6-3|15
CASSYSGEGTDEAFF
>TRBJ2-1|TRBV5-1|15
CASSFSTGAYNEQFF
>TRBJ1-1|TRBV28|14
CASTLGTGLSEAFF
>TRBJ1-5|TRBV27|13
CASSDGPPRPQHF
>TRBJ2-4|TRBV28|14
CASSFLGDKNIQYF
>TRBJ1-1|TRBV19|17
CASTLPSGRGMNTEAFF
>TRBJ1-2|TRBV29-1|17
CSVGSGTGIEANYGYTF
>TRBJ2-7|TRBV6-5|14
CASSYSNSGAEQYF
>TRBJ2-7|TRBV27|13
CASSLGLAYEQYF
>TRBJ2-6|TRBV11-2|17
CASSRSPLSSGANVLTF
>TRBJ1-1|TRBV7-9|12
CAGTGGNTEAFF
>TRBJ2-7|TRBV5-4|15
CASTGGGGVSYEQYF
>TRBJ2-5|TRBV10-2|15
CASSVDREGGETQYF
>TRBJ2-1|TRBV15|14
CATSDRLAHNEQFF
>TRBJ2-2|TRBV5-4|16
CASTSGTGPGSGELFF
>TRBJ1-2|TRBV9|15
CASSPGHRANYGYTF
>TRBJ1-5|TRBV20-1|15
CSASASGTGYQPQHF